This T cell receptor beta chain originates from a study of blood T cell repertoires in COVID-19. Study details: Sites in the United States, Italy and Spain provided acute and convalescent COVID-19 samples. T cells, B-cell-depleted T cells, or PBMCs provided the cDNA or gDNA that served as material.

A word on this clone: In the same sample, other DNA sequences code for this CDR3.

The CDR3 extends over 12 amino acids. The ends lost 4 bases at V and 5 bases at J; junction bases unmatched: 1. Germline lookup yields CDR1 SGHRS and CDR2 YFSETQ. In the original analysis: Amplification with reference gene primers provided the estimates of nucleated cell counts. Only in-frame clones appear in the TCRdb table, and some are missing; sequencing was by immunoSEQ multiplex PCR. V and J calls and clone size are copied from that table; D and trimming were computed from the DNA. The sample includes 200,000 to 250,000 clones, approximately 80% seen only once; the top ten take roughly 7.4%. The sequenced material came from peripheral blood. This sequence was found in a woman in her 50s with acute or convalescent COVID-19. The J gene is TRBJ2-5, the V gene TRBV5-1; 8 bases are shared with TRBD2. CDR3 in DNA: TGCGCCAGCAGCCCGGGGGGGGAGACCCAGTACTTC. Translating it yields CASSPGGETQYF.